This T cell receptor (beta chain) is from a study of T cell responses to AZD1222 COVID-19 vaccine. V gave up 6 bases and J gave up 0 bases, with 3 bases separating them. The CDR3 length is 12 residues. Here immunoSEQ multiplex PCR was the method, and the copy in TCRdb shows in-frame clones only, minus some. In the table there are tens of thousands of clones, more than 75% of which are singletons. The sequence was collected from an adult in good health. V usage is TRBV12-3 or TRBV12-4 and J usage is TRBJ1-3; D not resolved. This specimen consisted of peripheral blood, obtained on day 0 of AZD1222 vaccination. The CDR3 reads CASRRSGNTIYF. CDR3 bases: TGTGCCAGCAGGCGCTCTGGAAACACCATATATTTT.